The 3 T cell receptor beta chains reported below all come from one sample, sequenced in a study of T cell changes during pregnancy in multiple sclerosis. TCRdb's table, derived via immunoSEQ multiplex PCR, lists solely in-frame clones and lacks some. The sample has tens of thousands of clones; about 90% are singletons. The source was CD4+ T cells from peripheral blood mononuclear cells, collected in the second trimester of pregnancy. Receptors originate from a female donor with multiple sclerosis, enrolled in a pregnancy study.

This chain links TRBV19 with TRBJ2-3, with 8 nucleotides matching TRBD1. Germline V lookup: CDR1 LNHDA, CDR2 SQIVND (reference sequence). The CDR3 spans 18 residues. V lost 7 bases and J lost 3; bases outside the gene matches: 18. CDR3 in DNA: TGTGCCAGTAAATCACTCGGCAGGGGGCAGAGGGGGACAGATACGCAGTATTTT. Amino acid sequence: CASKSLGRGQRGTDTQYF.

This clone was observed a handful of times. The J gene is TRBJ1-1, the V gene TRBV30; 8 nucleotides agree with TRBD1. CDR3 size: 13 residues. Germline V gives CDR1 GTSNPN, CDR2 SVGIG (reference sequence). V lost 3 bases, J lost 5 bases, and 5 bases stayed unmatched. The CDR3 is CAWSIRGRTEAFF. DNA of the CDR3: TGTGCCTGGAGCATCAGGGGGCGGACTGAAGCTTTCTTT.

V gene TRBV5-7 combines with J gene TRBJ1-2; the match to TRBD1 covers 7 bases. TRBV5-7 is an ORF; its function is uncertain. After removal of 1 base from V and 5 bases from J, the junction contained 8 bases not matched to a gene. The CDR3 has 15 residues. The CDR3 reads CASSLRGQLFYGYTF. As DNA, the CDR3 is TGTGCCAGCAGCTTGAGGGGACAGCTTTTTTATGGCTACACCTTC.